This T cell receptor beta chain came from a study of T cells in Graves' hyperthyroidism and ophthalmopathy. Study results and limitations: Blood also contained most expanded thyroid clonotypes above 0.001. Through a model of 13 V-J features, ophthalmopathy was separated from stable hyperthyroidism.

This clonotype was recorded at least ten times. As yet, its antigen is unknown. Trimming pared 4 bases from V and 3 bases from J, leaving 7 bases between. The V gene's germline CDR1 is ENHRY and CDR2 SYGVKD. CDR3 size: 13 residues. Reasons for excluding patients were uncontrolled infection, other autoimmune disease, pregnancy or lactation. It was RNA transcripts that yielded the amplified TCR beta CDR3 regions. When the TCR CDR3 underwent first-round RT-PCR, the HTBI primer set was used. TCRdb used MiXCR to reprocess the multiplex PCR reads, holding one entry per CDR3 protein. The data hold 600,000 or so distinct CDR3 sequences, with 35% to 55% observed a single time.

The source material was peripheral blood or thyroid tissue (not recorded which). The TCR originated in a woman aged 18-30 years with Graves' hyperthyroidism. V and J are TRBV10-3 and TRBJ1-5; D unresolved. The CDR3 here is CAISAGTNQPQHF. The CDR3 DNA is TGTGCCATCAGTGCGGGCACCAATCAGCCCCAGCATTTT.